Presented here are 5 T cell receptor beta chains from one specimen sequenced in a study of blood T cell repertoires in COVID-19 (dated by TCRdb to 2019 to 2021). Libraries were constructed by the immunoSEQ multiplex PCR assay. TCRdb holds this immuneACCESS table with in-frame rearrangements only. Some clones are missing; in checked studies, unresolved V genes explain under half, and the rest has no known cause. A total of 98,000 or so clones appear in this sample, about 91% of them only once. Approximately 6% of the sample belongs to the ten largest clones. Material: peripheral blood. These receptors all stem from a human donor in a cohort sampled during active COVID-19.

This sequence joins TRBV7-2 and TRBJ1-2; D is ambiguous. Germline assignment: CDR1 SGHTA and CDR2 FQGNSA. V dropped 5 bases and J dropped 4 bases, with 14 bases sitting between them. This CDR3 has 14 residues. The CDR3 here is CASSEYREAYGYTF. The CDR3 coding sequence is TGTGCCAGCAGCGAATACCGCGAGGCCTATGGCTACACCTTC.

The rearrangement uses TRBV6-4 and TRBJ2-1; D is perhaps TRBD2 (5 bases). The germline gives CDR1 MRHNA, CDR2 SNTAGT. Trimming left V 5 bases short and J 6 bases short, with 11 bases between. The CDR3 loop spans 13 amino acids. The CDR3 bases are TGTGCCAGCAGTCTCCGACTATCCAATGAGCAGTTCTTC. This sequence encodes CASSLRLSNEQFF.

The chain employs TRBV19 and TRBJ1-1; TRBD1 matches 7 bases. Germline-derived CDR1 and CDR2 are LNHDA and SQIVND (reference sequence). V was pared by 6 bases and J by 1 base, with 2 bases of the junction left unmatched. CDR3 size: 13 residues. In nucleotides, the CDR3 is TGTGCCAGTAGGCAGGGGGGGAACACTGAAGCTTTCTTT. This gives the protein CASRQGGNTEAFF. Variable domain in full (rest from reference TRBV19 and TRBJ1-1): DGGITQSPKYLFRKEGQNVTLSCEQNLNHDAMYWYRQDPGQGLRLIYYSQIVNDFQKGDIAEGYSVSREKKESFPLTVTSAQKNPTAFYLCASRQGGNTEAFFGQGTRLTVV.

This chain connects TRBV24-1 to TRBJ2-3; D is possibly TRBD2 (6 bases). Trimming cost V 2 bases and J 5 bases, with 16 bases left between them. This CDR3 contains 16 residues. Germline values: CDR1 KGHDR, CDR2 SFDVKD. The CDR3 sequence is CATSDWASGGEDTQYF. The DNA for the CDR3 is TGTGCCACCAGTGATTGGGCGTCTGGAGGGGAAGATACGCAGTATTTT.

The sample holds one count of this clone. The rearrangement uses TRBV10-1 and TRBJ2-1, with a possible D match to TRBD1 (5 bases). The length of the CDR3 is 15 residues. Trimming cost V 2 bases and J 8 bases, with 16 bases left between them. The germline gives CDR1 WNHNN, CDR2 SYGVQD (reference sequence). DNA of the CDR3: TGCGCCAGCAGTGAGGGGTTTAGGGGTCGGGATGAGCAGTTCTTC. Translated, it gives CASSEGFRGRDEQFF.